The sequence of this TCR beta chain was determined in a study of shared clonotypes between healthy human individuals. Germline CDR1 reads SGHVS; CDR2 reads FQNEAQ. V was clipped by 2 bases and J by 0 bases; unmatched bases: 3. The CDR3 extends over 16 amino acids. The study, taken as a whole, reports: Investigators expected sequencing depth to affect clonotype sharing among donors. The researchers took only blood, and tissue repertoires probably look different.

Only Caucasian adults living in Nashville, Tennessee made up the donor group. About this clone: Its target is unknown.

About 30,000 T cell genomes, or around 300 ng DNA, went into unsorted PBMC replicate PCRs. Using immunoSEQ multiplex PCR, the repertoire was profiled, and TCRdb retains in-frame clones only, with some absent. The data contain about 490,000 clones, approximately 80% of them singletons. The sequencing input was PBMCs. The sequence derives from a woman aged 40 to 50 in good health. Some clones in this sample may be carry-over from other donors' samples. The chain combines TRBV7-8 with TRBJ2-3; 9 nucleotides agree with TRBD2. CDR3 loop: CASSLWGTSSTDTQYF. CDR3 coding DNA: TGTGCCAGCAGCTTATGGGGGACTAGCAGCACAGATACGCAGTATTTT.